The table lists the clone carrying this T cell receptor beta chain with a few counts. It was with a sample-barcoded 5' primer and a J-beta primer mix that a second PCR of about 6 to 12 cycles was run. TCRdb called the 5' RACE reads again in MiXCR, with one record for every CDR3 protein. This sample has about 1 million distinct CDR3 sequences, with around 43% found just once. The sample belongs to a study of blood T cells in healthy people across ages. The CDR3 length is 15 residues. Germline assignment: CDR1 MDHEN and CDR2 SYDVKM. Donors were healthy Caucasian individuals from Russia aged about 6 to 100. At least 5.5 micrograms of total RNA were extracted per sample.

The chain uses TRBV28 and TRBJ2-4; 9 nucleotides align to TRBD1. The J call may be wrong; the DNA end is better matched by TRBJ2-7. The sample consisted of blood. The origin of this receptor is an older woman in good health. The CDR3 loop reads CASSPPGTGPHEQYF. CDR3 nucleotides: TGTGCCAGCAGTCCCCCCGGGACAGGGCCCCACGAGCAGTACTTC.